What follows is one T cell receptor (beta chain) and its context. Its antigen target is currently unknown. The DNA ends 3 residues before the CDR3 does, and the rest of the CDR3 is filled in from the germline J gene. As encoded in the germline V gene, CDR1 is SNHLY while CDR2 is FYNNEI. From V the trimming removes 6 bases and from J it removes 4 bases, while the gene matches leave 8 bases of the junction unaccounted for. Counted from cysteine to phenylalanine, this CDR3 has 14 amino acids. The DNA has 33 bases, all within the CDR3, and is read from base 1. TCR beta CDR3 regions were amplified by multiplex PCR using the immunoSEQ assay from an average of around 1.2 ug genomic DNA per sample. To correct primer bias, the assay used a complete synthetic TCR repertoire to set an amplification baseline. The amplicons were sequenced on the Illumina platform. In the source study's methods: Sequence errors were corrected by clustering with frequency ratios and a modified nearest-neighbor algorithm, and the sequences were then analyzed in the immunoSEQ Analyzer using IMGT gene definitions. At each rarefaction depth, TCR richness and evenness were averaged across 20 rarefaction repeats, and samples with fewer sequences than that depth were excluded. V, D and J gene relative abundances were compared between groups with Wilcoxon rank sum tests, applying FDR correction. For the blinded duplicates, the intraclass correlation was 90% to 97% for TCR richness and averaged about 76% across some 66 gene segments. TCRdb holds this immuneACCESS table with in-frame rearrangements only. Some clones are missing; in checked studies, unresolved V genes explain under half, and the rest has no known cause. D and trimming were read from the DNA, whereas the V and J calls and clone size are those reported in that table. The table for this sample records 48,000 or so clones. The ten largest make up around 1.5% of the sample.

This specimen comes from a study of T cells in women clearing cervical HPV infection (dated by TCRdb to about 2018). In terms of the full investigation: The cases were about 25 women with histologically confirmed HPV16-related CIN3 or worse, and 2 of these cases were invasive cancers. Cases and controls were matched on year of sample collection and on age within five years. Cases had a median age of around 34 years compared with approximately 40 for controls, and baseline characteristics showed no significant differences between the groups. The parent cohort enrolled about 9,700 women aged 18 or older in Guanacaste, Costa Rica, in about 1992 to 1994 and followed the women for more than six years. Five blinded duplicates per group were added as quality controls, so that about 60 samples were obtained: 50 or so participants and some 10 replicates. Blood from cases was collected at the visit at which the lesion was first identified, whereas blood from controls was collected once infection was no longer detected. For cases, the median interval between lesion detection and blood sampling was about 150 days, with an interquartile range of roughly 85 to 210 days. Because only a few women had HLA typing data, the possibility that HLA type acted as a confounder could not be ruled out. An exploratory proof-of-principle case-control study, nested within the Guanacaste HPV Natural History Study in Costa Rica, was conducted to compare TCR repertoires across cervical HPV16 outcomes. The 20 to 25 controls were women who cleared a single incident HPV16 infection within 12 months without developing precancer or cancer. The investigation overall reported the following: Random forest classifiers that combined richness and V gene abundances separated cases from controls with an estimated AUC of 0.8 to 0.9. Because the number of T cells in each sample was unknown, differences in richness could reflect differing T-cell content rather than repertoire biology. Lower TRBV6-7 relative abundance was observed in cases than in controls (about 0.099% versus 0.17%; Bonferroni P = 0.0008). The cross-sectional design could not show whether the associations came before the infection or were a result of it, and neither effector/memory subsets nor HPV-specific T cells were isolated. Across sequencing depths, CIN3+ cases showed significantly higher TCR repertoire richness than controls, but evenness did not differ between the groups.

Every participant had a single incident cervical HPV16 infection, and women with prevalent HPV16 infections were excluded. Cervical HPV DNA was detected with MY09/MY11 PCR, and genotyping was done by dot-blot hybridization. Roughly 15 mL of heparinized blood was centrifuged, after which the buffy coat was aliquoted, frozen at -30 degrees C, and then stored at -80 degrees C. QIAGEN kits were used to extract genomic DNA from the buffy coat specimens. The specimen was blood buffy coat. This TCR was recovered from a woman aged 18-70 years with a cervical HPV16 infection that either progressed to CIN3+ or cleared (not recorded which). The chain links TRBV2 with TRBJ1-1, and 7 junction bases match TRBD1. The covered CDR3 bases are TGTGCCAGCAGCCCCAGGGCAGGGGGCACTGAA. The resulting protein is CASSPRAGGTE. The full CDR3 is CASSPRAGGTEAFF.